What follows is one T cell receptor (beta chain) and its context. Its antigen is not known. This entry comes from a study of CD8+ T cells in alopecia areata. As part of sample collection, lesional scalp punch biopsies and peripheral blood were taken from alopecia areata patients. It was from PBMCs that CD4+ and CD8+ T cells were sorted. Germline values: CDR1 LNHNV, CDR2 YYDKDF (reference sequence). The CDR3 has 12 residues. The V gene end was trimmed by 8 bases and the J gene end by 3 bases; junction bases not matched to a gene: 4. Study-wide results and limits: Whereas mice showed it more clearly, TCR sharing across patients was murkier, possibly because of HLA. In lesional scalp, particularly from alopecia totalis/universalis, clonality was higher than in normal scalp.

TCR sequencing used cDNA made by reverse transcription of extracted RNA. Assay used: immunoSEQ multiplex PCR; TCRdb lists only in-frame clones, some missing. Of around 29,000 clones in the sample, around two thirds were seen once. The clonotype was recovered from a human donor with alopecia areata. The rearrangement uses TRBV15 and TRBJ2-7; TRBD1 matches at 7 bases. Sequencing input: NKG2D-high CD8+ T cells sorted from blood. The CDR3 here is CATGTDNYEQYF. The CDR3 DNA is TGTGCCACCGGGACAGACAACTACGAGCAGTACTTC.